This T cell receptor beta chain was captured in a study of cytomegalovirus exposure and HLA in healthy donors. Study-level results: In an earlier analysis, about 90% or about 30%: the productive usage of most TCR beta V segments.

The study ran its PCR with 60 Vbeta and 13 Jbeta primers. Libraries were prepared by immunoSEQ multiplex PCR; TCRdb keeps only in-frame clonotypes and omits some of them. The table records 170,000 or so clones, about 88% of them present only once. Comment on this clone: What it recognizes is unknown.

The receptor was isolated from a woman between 18 and 30 years old in good health and CMV-seronegative. Sequenced sample: PBMCs.

CDR3 sequence (DNA): TGTGCCAGTAGTATAGGGGGGCGGGGGGACAATGAGCAGTTCTTC. Residues: CASSIGGRGDNEQFF. The V gene is TRBV19, the J gene TRBJ2-1, with 8 positions matching TRBD2. Germline values: CDR1 LNHDA, CDR2 SQIVND (reference sequence). The J segment lost 5 bases and the V segment lost 1 base, leaving 4 bases of the junction unmatched. The CDR3 has 15 residues.